The following is a T cell receptor beta chain sequence with its context. What it binds is unknown. Trimming cost V 4 bases and J 1 base; bases outside gene matches: 7. CDR3 length: 16 amino acids. Germline CDR1 KGHSH, CDR2 LQKENI. Preparation of the TCRbeta library involved a method that used unique molecular identifiers. TCRdb recomputed calls from the PCR reads with MiXCR, one row per CDR3 protein. The top ten hold around 7.5% of the sample, which has 250,000 to 300,000 distinct CDR3 sequences, roughly a tenth seen once. The sample belongs to a study of T-cell reconstitution after alpha-beta-depleted transplantation in children. Broader study findings: Alpha-beta T cells present about two months after transplant were reported to originate from several hundred expanded graft clones. Day-60 TCRbeta diversity that was high in some patients was derived from surviving recipient T cells and thymic progenitors. The main origin of T-cell counts and diversity one year after transplant was newly produced T cells.

The chain uses TRBV18 and TRBJ1-2; 9 bases fit TRBD1. This clonotype originated in a boy younger than two with acute myeloid leukemia, due to receive a stem cell transplant. This specimen was PBMCs, taken before TCRalphabeta/CD19-depleted stem cell transplant. This chain's CDR3 is CASSQGQGRINYGYTF. CDR3 coding DNA: TGTGCCAGCTCACAGGGACAGGGCCGAATTAACTATGGCTACACCTTC.